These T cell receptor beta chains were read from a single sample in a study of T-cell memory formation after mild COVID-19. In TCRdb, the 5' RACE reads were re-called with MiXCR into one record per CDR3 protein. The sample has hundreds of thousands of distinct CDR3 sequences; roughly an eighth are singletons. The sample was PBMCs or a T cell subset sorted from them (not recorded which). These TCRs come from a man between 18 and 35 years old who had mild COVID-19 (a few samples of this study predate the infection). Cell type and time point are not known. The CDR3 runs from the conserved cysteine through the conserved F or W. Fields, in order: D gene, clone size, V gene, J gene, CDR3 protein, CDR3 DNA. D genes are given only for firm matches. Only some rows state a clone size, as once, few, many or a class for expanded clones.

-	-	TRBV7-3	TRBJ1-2	CASSPRLWKVDYGYTF	TGTGCCAGCAGCCCCCGGCTTTGGAAGGTGGACTATGGCTACACCTTC
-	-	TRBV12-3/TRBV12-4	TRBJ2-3	CASSWARSTDTQYF	TGTGCCAGCAGCTGGGCGAGAAGCACAGATACGCAGTATTTT
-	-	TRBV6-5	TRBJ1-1	CASSYSGGHTEAFF	TGTGCCAGCAGTTACTCGGGGGGTCACACTGAAGCTTTCTTT
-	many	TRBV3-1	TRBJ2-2	CASSHESGELFF	TGTGCCAGCAGCCATGAGTCCGGGGAGCTGTTTTTT
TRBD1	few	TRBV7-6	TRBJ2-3	CASRPDRGSTDTQYF	TGTGCCAGCAGACCAGACAGGGGGAGCACAGATACGCAGTATTTT
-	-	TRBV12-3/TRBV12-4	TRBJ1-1	CASSSETSGYTKAFF	TGTGCCAGCAGTTCCGAGACATCCGGATATACTAAGGCTTTCTTT
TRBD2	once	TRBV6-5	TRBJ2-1	CTSSLSSSGEYNEQFF	TGTACCAGCAGTTTATCGTCTAGCGGGGAGTACAATGAGCAGTTCTTC
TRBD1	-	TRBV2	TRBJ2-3	CASPGTGGADTQYF	TGTGCCAGCCCAGGGACAGGGGGGGCAGATACGCAGTATTTT
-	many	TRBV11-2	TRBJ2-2	CASSLIPGAGDTGELFF	TGTGCCAGCAGCTTAATCCCAGGGGCAGGTGACACCGGGGAGCTGTTTTTT
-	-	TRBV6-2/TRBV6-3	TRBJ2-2	CASSWAGYTGELFF	TGTGCCAGCAGTTGGGCGGGGTACACCGGGGAGCTGTTTTTT
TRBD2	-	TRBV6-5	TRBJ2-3	CASRNSGGGSTDTQYF	TGTGCCAGCAGAAATAGCGGGGGGGGTAGCACAGATACGCAGTATTTT
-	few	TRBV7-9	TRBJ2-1	CASSGPTGYFNNEQFF	TGTGCCAGCAGCGGACCGACAGGCTACTTTAACAATGAGCAGTTCTTC
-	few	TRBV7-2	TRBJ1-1	CASSTPGNTEAFF	TGTGCCAGCAGCACCCCCGGGAACACTGAAGCTTTCTTT
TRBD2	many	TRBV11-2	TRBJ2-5	CASSLTGLAGQETQYF	TGTGCCAGCAGTCTTACCGGACTAGCGGGGCAAGAGACCCAGTACTTC
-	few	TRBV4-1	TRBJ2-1	CASSQREDNQFF	TGCGCCAGCAGCCAGAGGGAGGACAACCAGTTCTTC
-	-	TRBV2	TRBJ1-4	CASSELPQDKLFF	TGTGCCAGCAGTGAACTGCCGCAAGACAAACTGTTTTTT
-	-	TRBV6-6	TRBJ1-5	CASGLQREPQHF	TGTGCCAGCGGTTTACAGAGAGAGCCCCAGCATTTT
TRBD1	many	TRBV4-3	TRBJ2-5	CASSHTRGQGETQYF	TGCGCCAGCAGCCACACGAGGGGGCAGGGAGAGACCCAGTACTTC